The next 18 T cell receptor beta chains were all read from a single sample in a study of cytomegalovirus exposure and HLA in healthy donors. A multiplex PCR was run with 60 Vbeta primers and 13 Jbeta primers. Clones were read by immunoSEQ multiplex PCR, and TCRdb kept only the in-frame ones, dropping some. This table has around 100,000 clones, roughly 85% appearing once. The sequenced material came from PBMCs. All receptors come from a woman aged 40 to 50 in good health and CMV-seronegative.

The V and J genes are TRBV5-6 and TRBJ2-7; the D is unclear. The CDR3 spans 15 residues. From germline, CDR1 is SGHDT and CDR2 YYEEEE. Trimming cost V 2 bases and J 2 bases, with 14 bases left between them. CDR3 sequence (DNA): TGTGCCAGCAGCTTCAGATCTTTCTCAACCTACGAGCAGTACTTC. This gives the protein CASSFRSFSTYEQYF.

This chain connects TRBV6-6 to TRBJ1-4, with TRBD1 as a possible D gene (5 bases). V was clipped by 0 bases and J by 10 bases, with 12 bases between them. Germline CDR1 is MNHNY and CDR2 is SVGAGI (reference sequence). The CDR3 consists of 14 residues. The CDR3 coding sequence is TGTGCCAGCAGTTACTCCCCGGACAAGGGAAAACTGTTTTTT. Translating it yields CASSYSPDKGKLFF.

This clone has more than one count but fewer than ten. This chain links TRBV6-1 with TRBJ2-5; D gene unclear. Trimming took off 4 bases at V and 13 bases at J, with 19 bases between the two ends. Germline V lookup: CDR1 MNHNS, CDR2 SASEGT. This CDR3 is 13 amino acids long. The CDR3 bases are TGTGCCAGCAGTGTAAATTGGGCCCCGACACCGTACTTC. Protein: CASSVNWAPTPYF.

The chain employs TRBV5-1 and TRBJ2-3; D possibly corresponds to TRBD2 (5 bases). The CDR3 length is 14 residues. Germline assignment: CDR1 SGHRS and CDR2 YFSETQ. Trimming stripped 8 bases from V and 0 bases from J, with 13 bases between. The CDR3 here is CASTSGSSTDTQYF. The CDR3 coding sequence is TGCGCCAGTACGAGCGGCTCTAGCACAGATACGCAGTATTTT.

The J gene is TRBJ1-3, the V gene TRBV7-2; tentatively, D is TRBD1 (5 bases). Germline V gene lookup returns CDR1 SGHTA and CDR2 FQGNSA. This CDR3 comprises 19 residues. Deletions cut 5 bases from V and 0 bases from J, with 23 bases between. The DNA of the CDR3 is TGTGCCAGCAGCGACGCGGGGGACGCCATTTTCCTCTCTGGAAACACCATATATTTT. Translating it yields CASSDAGDAIFLSGNTIYF.

The CDR3 loop is CASSSQGKNTEAFF. The DNA for the CDR3 is TGTGCCAGCAGTTCACAGGGGAAGAACACTGAAGCTTTCTTT. The chain couples TRBV2 to TRBJ1-1, with 7 bases identical to TRBD1. Germline trimming cut 5 bases from V and 1 base from J; bases unmatched to any gene: 4. This CDR3 contains 14 residues. Germline CDR1 is SNHLY and CDR2 is FYNNEI.

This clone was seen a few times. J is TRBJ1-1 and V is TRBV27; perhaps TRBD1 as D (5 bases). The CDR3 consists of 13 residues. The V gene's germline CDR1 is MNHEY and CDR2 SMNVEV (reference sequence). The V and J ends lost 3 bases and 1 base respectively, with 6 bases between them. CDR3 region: CASSFTGNTEAFF. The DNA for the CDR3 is TGTGCCAGCAGTTTTACAGGGAACACTGAAGCTTTCTTT.

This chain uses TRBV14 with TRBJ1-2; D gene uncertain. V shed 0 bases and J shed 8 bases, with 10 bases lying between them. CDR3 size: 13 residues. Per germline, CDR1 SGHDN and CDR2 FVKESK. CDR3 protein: CASSQETSRGYTF. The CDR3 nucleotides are TGTGCCAGCAGCCAAGAAACCTCGCGGGGCTACACCTTC. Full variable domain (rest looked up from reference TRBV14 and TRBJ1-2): EAGVTQFPSHSVIEKGQTVTLRCDPISGHDNLYWYRRVMGKEIKFLLHFVKESKQDESGMPNNRFLAERTGGTYSTLKVQPAELEDSGVYFCASSQETSRGYTFGSGTRLTVV.

CDR3 in amino acids: CASSQSQGTSLYEQYF. CDR3 coding DNA: TGCGCCAGCAGCCAATCTCAGGGGACTAGTCTGTACGAGCAGTACTTC. The chain couples TRBV4-3 to TRBJ2-5; TRBD2 aligns across 8 bases. The J call may be faulty, since TRBJ2-7 better matches the DNA end. This CDR3 has 16 amino acids. CDR1 and CDR2 (germline): LGHNA, YSLEER.

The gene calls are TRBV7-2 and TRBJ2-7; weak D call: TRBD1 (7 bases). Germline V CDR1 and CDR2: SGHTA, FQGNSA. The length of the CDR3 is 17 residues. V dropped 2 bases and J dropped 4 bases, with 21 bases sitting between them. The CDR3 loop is CASSLTLPAGQIYEQYF. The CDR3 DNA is TGTGCCAGCAGCTTAACTTTACCGGCGGGACAGATTTACGAGCAGTACTTC.

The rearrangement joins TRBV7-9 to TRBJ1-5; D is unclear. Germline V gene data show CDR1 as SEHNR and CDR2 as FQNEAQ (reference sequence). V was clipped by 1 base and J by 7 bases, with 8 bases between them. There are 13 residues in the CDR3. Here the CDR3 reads CASSLDLRQPQHF. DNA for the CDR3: TGTGCCAGCAGCTTAGATCTCCGGCAGCCCCAGCATTTT.

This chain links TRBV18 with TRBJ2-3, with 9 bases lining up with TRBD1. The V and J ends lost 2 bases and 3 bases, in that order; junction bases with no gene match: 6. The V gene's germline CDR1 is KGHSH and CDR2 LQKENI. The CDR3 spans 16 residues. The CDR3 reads CASSPLGQGATDTQYF. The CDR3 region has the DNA TGTGCCAGCTCACCATTGGGACAGGGCGCGACAGATACGCAGTATTTT.

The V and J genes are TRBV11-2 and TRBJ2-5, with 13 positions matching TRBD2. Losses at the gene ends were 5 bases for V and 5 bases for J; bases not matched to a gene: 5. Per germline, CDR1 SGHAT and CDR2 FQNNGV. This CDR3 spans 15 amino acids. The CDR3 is CASSRTSGGMETQYF. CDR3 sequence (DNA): TGTGCCAGCAGCCGGACTAGCGGGGGTATGGAGACCCAGTACTTC.

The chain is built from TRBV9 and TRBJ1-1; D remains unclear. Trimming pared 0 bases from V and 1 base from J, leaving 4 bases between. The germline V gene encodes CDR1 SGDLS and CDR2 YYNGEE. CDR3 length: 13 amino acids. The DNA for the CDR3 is TGTGCCAGCAGCGTAGCTCCGAACACTGAAGCTTTCTTT. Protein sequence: CASSVAPNTEAFF.

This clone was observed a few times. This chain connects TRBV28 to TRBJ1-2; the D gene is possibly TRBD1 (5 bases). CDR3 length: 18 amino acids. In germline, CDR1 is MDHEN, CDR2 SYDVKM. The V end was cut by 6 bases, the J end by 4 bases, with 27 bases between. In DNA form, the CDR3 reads TGTGCCAGCAGCCCACTGCTCCCGCGGTGGACAACGACCTATGGCTACACCTTC. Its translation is CASSPLLPRWTTTYGYTF.

In DNA form, the CDR3 reads TGTGCCAGCAGCCTACAGGACAGCCAATCCTCGCGTGAAGCTTTCTTT. This sequence encodes CASSLQDSQSSREAFF. The rearrangement joins TRBV9 to TRBJ1-1; TRBD1 might be the D (6 bases). V shed 4 bases and J shed 7 bases, with 23 bases lying between them. The germline gives CDR1 SGDLS, CDR2 YYNGEE. CDR3 length: 16 residues.

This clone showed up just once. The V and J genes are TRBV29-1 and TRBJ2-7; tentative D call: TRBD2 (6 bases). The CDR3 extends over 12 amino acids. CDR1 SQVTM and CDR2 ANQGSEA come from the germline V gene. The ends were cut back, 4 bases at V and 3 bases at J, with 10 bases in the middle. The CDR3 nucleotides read TGCAGCGTTGGGGGGGACGGCTACGAGCAGTACTTC. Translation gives CSVGGDGYEQYF.

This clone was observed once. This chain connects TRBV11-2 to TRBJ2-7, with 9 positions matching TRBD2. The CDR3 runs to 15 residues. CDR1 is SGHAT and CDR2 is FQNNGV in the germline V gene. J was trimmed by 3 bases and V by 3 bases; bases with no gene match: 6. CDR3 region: CASSFSTTSGYEQYF. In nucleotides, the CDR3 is TGTGCCAGCAGCTTCTCAACGACTAGCGGCTACGAGCAGTACTTC.